Listed below are T cell receptor beta chains from one sample, sequenced in a study of T cell repertoires in cytomegalovirus infection. TCRdb itself ran the reads through MiXCR, one entry per CDR3 protein. The table shows around 450,000 distinct CDR3 sequences, with about 11% occurring only once. Sequencing used PBMCs. Receptors were obtained from a human donor in good health (CMV status not recorded). Some clones in this sample may be carry-over from other donors' samples. Both conserved end residues are part of each CDR3. The order of the fields is CDR3 length, V gene, J gene, CDR3 protein.

12	TRBV12-3/TRBV12-4	TRBJ1-2	CASSGAGYGYTF
17	TRBV28	TRBJ1-5	CASSPGQGPYSNQPQHF
14	TRBV7-2	TRBJ2-7	CASSLPTSDYEQYF
14	TRBV7-8	TRBJ2-3	CASLAGPNTDTQYF
14	TRBV7-9	TRBJ1-2	CASSLSRAGDGYTF
15	TRBV29-1	TRBJ2-7	CSVEGGTVAGYEQYF
14	TRBV10-3	TRBJ1-6	CAISEGQGDSPLHF
13	TRBV7-2	TRBJ2-2	CASSLPNTGELFF
14	TRBV20-1	TRBJ1-1	CSASRTGMGTEAFF
13	TRBV25-1	TRBJ1-2	CASSERRTEGYTF
16	TRBV2	TRBJ2-3	CASSDPRAGETDTQYF
14	TRBV5-6	TRBJ1-1	CASSPGTGATEAFF
13	TRBV2	TRBJ2-3	CASLTPSTDTQYF
14	TRBV5-4	TRBJ2-1	CASSLVDSRGGQFF
12	TRBV2	TRBJ2-2	CAGLTNRRELFF
16	TRBV3-1	TRBJ2-5	CASSKGLATDQETQYF
15	TRBV12-3/TRBV12-4	TRBJ2-5	CASSSGSALGETQYF
12	TRBV6-1	TRBJ2-7	CASRDRGYEQYF
15	TRBV20-1	TRBJ2-7	CSARPGLGYTGEQYF
14	TRBV7-9	TRBJ2-1	CASSPQGILNEQFF
14	TRBV7-8	TRBJ1-1	CASSLSLGRTEAFF
16	TRBV24-1	TRBJ2-1	CATGSYAGSSYNEQFF
15	TRBV7-9	TRBJ2-5	CASSRVAGVEETQYF
12	TRBV7-9	TRBJ1-1	CASSWGGPEAFF
16	TRBV12-3/TRBV12-4	TRBJ1-5	CASSFLVWGRGQPQHF
16	TRBV28	TRBJ1-3	CASGDRGFNSGNTIYF
15	TRBV13	TRBJ1-2	CASSFGRVGNYGYTF
16	TRBV11-2	TRBJ2-3	CASSRLAGPLTDTQYF
13	TRBV2	TRBJ2-1	CASSVYLENEQFF
15	TRBV24-1	TRBJ2-3	CATSDLSGSGDTQYF
16	TRBV7-3	TRBJ2-1	CASRRLAGGQGNEQFF
12	TRBV29-1	TRBJ1-1	CSVITGNTEAFF
15	TRBV28	TRBJ1-2	CASSLLIGRHYGYTF
17	TRBV15	TRBJ2-3	CATSRTSGMVGTDTQYF
14	TRBV4-1	TRBJ1-2	CASSQWWGDYGYTF
15	TRBV7-2	TRBJ2-1	CASSLVGDAYNEQFF
13	TRBV6-2/TRBV6-3	TRBJ1-2	CASSSGGVYGYTF
16	TRBV11-2	TRBJ1-4	CASSFIGQGANEKLFF
11	TRBV20-1	TRBJ2-7	CTLAGTYEQYF
12	TRBV6-2/TRBV6-3	TRBJ1-1	CASSYSTSEAFF
14	TRBV2	TRBJ1-6	CASYPGQGISPLHF
15	TRBV28	TRBJ2-1	CASSLEGAVGDRQFF